This T cell receptor beta chain comes out of a study of Graves' ophthalmopathy and Graves' hyperthyroidism. Ten or more counts support this clonotype. The study excluded patients with other autoimmune diseases, uncontrolled infections, pregnancy or lactation. Germline CDR1 is ENHRY and CDR2 is SYGVKD. The CDR3 length is 12 residues. Trimming stripped 6 bases from V and 5 bases from J, with 11 bases between. Researchers took RNA transcripts and amplified TCR beta CDR3 regions from them. Second-round multiplex PCR came after first-round RT-PCR with HTBI primers. Each CDR3 protein is one row after TCRdb ran MiXCR on the multiplex PCR reads. Among 350,000 to 400,000 distinct CDR3 sequences listed, around 19% were seen once.

The chain uses TRBV10-3 and TRBJ2-7; a weak D match, TRBD2 (6 bases). Sequencing was performed on peripheral blood. The TCR comes from a woman aged 18 to 35 with Graves' ophthalmopathy. The CDR3 region is CAIRGLGDEQYF. The CDR3 region has the DNA TGTGCCATCAGGGGACTGGGCGACGAGCAGTACTTC.